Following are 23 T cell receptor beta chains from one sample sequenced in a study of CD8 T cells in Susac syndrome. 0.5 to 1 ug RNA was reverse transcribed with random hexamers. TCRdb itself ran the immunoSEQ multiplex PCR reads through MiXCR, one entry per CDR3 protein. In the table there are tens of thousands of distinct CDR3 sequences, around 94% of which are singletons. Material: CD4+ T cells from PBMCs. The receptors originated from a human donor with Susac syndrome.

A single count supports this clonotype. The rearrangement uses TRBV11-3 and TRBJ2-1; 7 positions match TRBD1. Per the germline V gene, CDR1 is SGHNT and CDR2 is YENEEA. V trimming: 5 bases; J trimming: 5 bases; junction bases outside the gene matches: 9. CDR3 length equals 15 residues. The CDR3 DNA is TGTGCCAGCAGCAACGGACAGGCCCCTAACAATGAGCAGTTCTTC. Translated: CASSNGQAPNNEQFF. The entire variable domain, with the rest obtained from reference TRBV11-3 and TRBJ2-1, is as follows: EAGVVQSPRYKIIEKKQPVAFWCNPISGHNTLYWYLQNLGQGPELLIRYENEEAVDDSQLPKDRFSAERLKGVDSTLKIQPAELGDSAVYLCASSNGQAPNNEQFFGPGTRLTVL.

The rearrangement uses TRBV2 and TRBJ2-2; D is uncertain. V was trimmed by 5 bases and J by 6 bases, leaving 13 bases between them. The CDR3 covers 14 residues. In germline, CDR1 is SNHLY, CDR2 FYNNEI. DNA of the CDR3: TGTGCCAGCAGTCCGGACGGGTGGGCCGGGGAGCTGTTTTTT. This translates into CASSPDGWAGELFF.

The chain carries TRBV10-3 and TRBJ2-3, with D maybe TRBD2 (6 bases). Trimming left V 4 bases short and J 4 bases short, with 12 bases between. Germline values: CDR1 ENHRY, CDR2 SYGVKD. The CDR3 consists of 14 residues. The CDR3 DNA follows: TGTGCCATCAGTGTCCGCGGGGACTCAGATACGCAGTATTTT. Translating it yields CAISVRGDSDTQYF.

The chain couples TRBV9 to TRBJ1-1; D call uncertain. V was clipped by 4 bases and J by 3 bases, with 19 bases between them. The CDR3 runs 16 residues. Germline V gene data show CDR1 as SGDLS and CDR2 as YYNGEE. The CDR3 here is CASSQYSTEAYTEAFF. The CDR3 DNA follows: TGTGCCAGCAGCCAATACTCGACCGAAGCCTACACTGAAGCTTTCTTT. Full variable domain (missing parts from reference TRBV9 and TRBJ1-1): DSGVTQTPKHLITATGQRVTLRCSPRSGDLSVYWYQQSLDQGLQFLIQYYNGEERAKGNILERFSAQQFPDLHSELNLSSLELGDSALYFCASSQYSTEAYTEAFFGQGTRLTVV.

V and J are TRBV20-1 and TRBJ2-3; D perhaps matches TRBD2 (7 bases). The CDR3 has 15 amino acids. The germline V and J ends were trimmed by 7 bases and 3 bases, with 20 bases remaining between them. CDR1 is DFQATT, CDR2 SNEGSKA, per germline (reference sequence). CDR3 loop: CSDGNREGETDTQYF. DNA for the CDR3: TGCAGTGACGGAAACAGGGAGGGGGAAACAGATACGCAGTATTTT.

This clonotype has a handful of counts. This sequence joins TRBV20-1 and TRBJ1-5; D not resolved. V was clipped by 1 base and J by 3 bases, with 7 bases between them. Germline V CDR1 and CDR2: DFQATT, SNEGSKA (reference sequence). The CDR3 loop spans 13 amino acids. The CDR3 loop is CSARVLDNQPQHF. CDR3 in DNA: TGCAGTGCTAGAGTGCTTGACAATCAGCCCCAGCATTTT.

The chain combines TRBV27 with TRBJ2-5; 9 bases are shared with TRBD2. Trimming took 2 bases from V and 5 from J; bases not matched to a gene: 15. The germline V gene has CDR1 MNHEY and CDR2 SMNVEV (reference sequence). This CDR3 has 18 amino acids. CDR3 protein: CASSLAGSGGPGRETQYF. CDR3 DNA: TGTGCCAGCAGTTTAGCTGGTAGCGGGGGCCCAGGGCGGGAGACCCAGTACTTC.

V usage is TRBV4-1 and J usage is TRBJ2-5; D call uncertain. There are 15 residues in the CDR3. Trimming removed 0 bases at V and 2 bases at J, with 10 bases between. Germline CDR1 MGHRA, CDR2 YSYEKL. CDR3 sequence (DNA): TGCGCCAGCAGCCAAGAAGGCCCTAGGCAAGAGACCCAGTACTTC. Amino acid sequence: CASSQEGPRQETQYF.

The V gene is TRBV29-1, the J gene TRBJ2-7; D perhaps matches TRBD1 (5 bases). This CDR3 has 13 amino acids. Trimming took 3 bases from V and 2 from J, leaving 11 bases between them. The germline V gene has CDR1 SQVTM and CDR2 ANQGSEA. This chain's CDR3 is CSVERDSPYEQYF. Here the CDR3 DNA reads TGCAGCGTTGAGAGAGACAGCCCCTACGAGCAGTACTTC.

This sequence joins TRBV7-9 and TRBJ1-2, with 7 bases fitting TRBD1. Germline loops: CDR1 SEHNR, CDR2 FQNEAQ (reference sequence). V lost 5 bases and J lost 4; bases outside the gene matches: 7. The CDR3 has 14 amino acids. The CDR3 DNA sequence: TGTGCCAGCAGCCCCACAGGGGCGGCCTATGGCTACACCTTC. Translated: CASSPTGAAYGYTF.

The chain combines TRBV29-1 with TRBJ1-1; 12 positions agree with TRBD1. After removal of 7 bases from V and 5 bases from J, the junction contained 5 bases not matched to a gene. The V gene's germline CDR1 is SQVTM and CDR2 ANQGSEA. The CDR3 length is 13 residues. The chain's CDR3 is CSAGTGGRTEAFF. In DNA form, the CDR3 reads TGCAGCGCAGGGACAGGGGGCAGGACTGAAGCTTTCTTT.

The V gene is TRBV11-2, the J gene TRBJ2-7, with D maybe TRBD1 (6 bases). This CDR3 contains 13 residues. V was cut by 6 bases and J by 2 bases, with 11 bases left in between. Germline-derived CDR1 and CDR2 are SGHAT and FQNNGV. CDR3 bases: TGTGCCAGCAGTATCGGACAGACCTACGAGCAGTACTTC. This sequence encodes CASSIGQTYEQYF.

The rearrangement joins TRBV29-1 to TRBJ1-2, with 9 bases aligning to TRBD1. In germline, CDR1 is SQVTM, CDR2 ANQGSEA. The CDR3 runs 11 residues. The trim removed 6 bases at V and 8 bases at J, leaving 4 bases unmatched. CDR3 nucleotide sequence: TGCAGCGTCCGGACAGGGGAGGGCTACACCTTC. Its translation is CSVRTGEGYTF.

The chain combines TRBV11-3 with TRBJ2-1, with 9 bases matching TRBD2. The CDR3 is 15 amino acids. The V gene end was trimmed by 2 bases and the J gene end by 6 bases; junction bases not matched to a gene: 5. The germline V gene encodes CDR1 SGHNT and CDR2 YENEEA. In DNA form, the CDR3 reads TGTGCCAGCAGCTTAAATCCAGCGGGGGGCAATGAGCAGTTCTTC. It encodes CASSLNPAGGNEQFF.

The CDR3 region has the DNA TGTGCCAGCTCCCCCCAGATGGCCGAGCAGTACTTC. Translating gives CASSPQMAEQYF. The V gene is TRBV18, the J gene TRBJ2-7; D remains ambiguous. Trimming took off 6 bases at V and 6 bases at J, with 12 bases between the two ends. The CDR3 covers 12 residues. Germline CDR1 reads KGHSH; CDR2 reads LQKENI.

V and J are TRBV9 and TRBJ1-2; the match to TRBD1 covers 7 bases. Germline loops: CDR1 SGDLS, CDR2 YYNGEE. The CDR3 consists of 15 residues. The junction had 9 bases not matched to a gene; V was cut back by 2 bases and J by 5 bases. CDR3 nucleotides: TGTGCCAGCAGCGTGGGGAAGGGGGCCGGGTATGGCTACACCTTC. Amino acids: CASSVGKGAGYGYTF.

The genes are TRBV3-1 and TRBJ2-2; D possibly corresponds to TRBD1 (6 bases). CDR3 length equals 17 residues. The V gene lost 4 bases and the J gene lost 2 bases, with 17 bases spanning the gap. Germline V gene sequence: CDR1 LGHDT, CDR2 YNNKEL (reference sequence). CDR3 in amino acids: CASSLTPDRLNTGELFF. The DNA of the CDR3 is TGTGCCAGCAGCCTCACTCCCGACAGGCTAAACACCGGGGAGCTGTTTTTT. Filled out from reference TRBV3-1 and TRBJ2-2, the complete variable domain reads DTAVSQTPKYLVTQMGNDKSIKCEQNLGHDTMYWYKQDSKKFLKIMFSYNNKELIINETVPNRFSPKSPDKAHLNLHINSLELGDSAVYFCASSLTPDRLNTGELFFGEGSRLTVL.

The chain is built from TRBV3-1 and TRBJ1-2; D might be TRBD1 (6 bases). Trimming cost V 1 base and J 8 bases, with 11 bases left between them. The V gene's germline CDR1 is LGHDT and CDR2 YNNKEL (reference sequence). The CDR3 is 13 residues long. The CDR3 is CASSQGQEEGYTF. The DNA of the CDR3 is TGTGCCAGCAGCCAAGGACAGGAAGAGGGCTACACCTTC.

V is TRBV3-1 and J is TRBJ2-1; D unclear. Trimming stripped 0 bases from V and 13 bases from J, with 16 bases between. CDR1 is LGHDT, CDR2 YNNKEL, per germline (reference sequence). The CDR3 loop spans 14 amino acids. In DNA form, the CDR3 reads TGTGCCAGCAGCCAAGATGATAGACCGACTCCCCAGTTCTTC. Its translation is CASSQDDRPTPQFF.

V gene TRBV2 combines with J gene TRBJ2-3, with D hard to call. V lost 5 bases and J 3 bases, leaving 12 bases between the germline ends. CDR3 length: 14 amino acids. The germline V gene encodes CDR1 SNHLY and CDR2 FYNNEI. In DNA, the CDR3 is TGTGCCAGCAGTCCCGGGCCCCGGACAGATACGCAGTATTTT. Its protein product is CASSPGPRTDTQYF.

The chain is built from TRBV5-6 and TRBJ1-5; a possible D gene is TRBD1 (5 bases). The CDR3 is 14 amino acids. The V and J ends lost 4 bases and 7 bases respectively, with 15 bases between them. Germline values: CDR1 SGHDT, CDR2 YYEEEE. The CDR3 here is CASSRGTEGQPQHF. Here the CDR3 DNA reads TGTGCCAGCAGCCGAGGCACCGAGGGGCAGCCCCAGCATTTT.

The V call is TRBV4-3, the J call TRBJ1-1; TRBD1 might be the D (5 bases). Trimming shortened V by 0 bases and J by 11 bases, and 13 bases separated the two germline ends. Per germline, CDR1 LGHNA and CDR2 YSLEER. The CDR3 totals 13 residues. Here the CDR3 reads CASSQDSARGAFF. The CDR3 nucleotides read TGCGCCAGCAGCCAAGATTCAGCTCGGGGGGCTTTCTTT.

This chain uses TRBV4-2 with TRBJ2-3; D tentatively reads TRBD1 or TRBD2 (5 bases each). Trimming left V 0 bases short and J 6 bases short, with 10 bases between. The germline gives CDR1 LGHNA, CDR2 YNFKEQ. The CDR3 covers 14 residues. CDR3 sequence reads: CASSQEFEGDTQYF. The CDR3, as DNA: TGTGCCAGCAGCCAAGAATTCGAGGGGGATACGCAGTATTTT.